This T cell receptor beta chain emerged from a study of T cells in Graves' hyperthyroidism and ophthalmopathy. Study context: Before treatment of any kind, peripheral blood was taken at initial diagnosis. Study observations and caveats: Prediction of ophthalmopathy progression came a median roughly 6.4 months pre-onset. Ophthalmopathy was told apart from stable hyperthyroidism by a 13 V-J model.

The CDR3 consists of 16 residues. V lost 4 bases and J lost 0, with 17 bases in between. CDR1 is SQVTM, CDR2 ANQGSEA, per germline. Regarding this clonotype: Antigen: not known.

PBMCs were collected from an approximately 9.5 ml volume of fresh peripheral blood. What was amplified from RNA transcripts were TCR beta CDR3 regions. First-round RT-PCR with HTBI primers amplified the TCR CDR3 region. Via MiXCR, TCRdb re-called the multiplex PCR reads, giving one row per CDR3 protein. Of about 420,000 distinct CDR3 sequences in the sample, approximately 14% were seen once. The chain recombines TRBV29-1 with TRBJ2-3; tentatively, D is TRBD1 or TRBD2 (5 bases each). Sequenced input: blood. The receptor was isolated from a woman younger than 35 with Graves' hyperthyroidism. The CDR3 protein is CSVVTRVGASTDTQYF. In DNA, the CDR3 is TGCAGCGTTGTGACGAGGGTAGGGGCTAGCACAGATACGCAGTATTTT.